This T cell receptor beta chain was sequenced during a study of blood T cell repertoires in COVID-19. Study background: The origin of the acute and convalescent COVID-19 samples was the United States, Italy and Spain. Sources were T cells, B-cell-depleted T cells, or PBMCs; the material itself was cDNA or gDNA.

Trimming removed 5 bases from V and 6 bases from J, with 10 bases in between. This CDR3 is 13 amino acids long. From germline, CDR1 is LNHDA and CDR2 SQIVND (reference sequence). Original handling: Estimated nucleated cell counts came from reference gene primer amplification. Clones were read by immunoSEQ multiplex PCR, and TCRdb kept only the in-frame ones, dropping some. The DNA was the basis for D and trimming; V, J and clone size are from that table. The sample holds over 400,000 clones, roughly 85% seen once. The chain has TRBV19 and TRBJ2-2; no firm D call. Sequencing input: peripheral blood. The TCR comes from a woman in her twenties or thirties with active or convalescent COVID-19. The CDR3 region is CASSYRVSGELFF. The CDR3 DNA sequence: TGTGCCAGTAGTTACCGAGTCTCCGGGGAGCTGTTTTTT.